This TCR beta chain was observed in a study of regulatory T cells in long-lasting Graves disease. Noted time point: newly diagnosed GD, antithyroid drugs for less than 3 months. With RNA extracted from PBMCs as input, the TCR library was made. V lost 3 bases to trimming and J lost 0 bases; unmatched junction nucleotides: 10. Germline values: CDR1 LNHDA, CDR2 SQIVND (reference sequence). The CDR3 has 17 amino acids. TCR beta libraries were built with iRepertoire HTBI primers and Arm-PCR of CDR3 regions. TCRdb ran MiXCR on the multiplex PCR reads and lists one entry per CDR3 protein. The table records 350,000 to 500,000 distinct CDR3 sequences, around 15% of them present only once. The same specimen was also included in a second study, on T cells in Graves' hyperthyroidism and ophthalmopathy.

This chain links TRBV19 with TRBJ2-7, with 8 bases fitting TRBD1. This specimen was peripheral blood mononuclear cells (PBMCs), taken at new diagnosis, from a patient treated with antithyroid drugs. The receptor comes from a woman aged 45 to 65 with Graves disease. CDR3 DNA sequence: TGTGCCAGTAGTATTAAGTTTGGGGGACAGGTCTCCTACGAGCAGTACTTC. Protein: CASSIKFGGQVSYEQYF.